This record looks at one TCR beta chain sequence and its context. Trimming stripped 4 bases from V and 0 bases from J, with 5 bases between. Germline assignment: CDR1 SGHRS and CDR2 YFSETQ. This CDR3 has 14 amino acids. These data come from a study of blood T cell repertoires in COVID-19. Study information: Whether acute or convalescent, the COVID-19 samples came from the United States, Italy and Spain. Sources were T cells, B-cell-depleted T cells, or PBMCs; the material itself was cDNA or gDNA.

Per the original data handling: Amplification from reference gene primers served as the basis for estimated nucleated cell counts. This table comes from immunoSEQ multiplex PCR, and its TCRdb copy is limited to in-frame clones, with some not included. From that table come the V and J calls and clone size; the DNA was used to work out D and trimming. The sample has 150,000 or so clones, around 85% seen once. The receptor comes from a woman aged 40 to 49 with active or convalescent COVID-19. The chain is built from TRBV5-1 and TRBJ2-6; no firm D call. Material for sequencing was peripheral blood. This chain's CDR3 is CASSPDSGANVLTF. The CDR3 bases are TGCGCCAGCAGCCCAGACTCTGGGGCCAACGTCCTGACTTTC.